The 11 T cell receptor beta chains below come from one sample, sequenced in a study of shared clonotypes between healthy human individuals. Profiling relied on immunoSEQ multiplex PCR, and the TCRdb table lists in-frame clones only, not all of them. The sample lists more than 2 million clones; about 93% were seen once. Terminally differentiated effector memory CD45RA+ cells were excluded from the naive CD8 cells, which were CD45RO-negative and positively selected for CCR7. The sequencing sample was made of naive CD8+ T cells from PBMCs. All receptors derive from a man aged 18 to 30 in good health. Some clones in this sample may be carry-over from other donors' samples.

The V call is TRBV7-2, the J call TRBJ2-7, with 10 bases matching TRBD2. There are 15 residues in the CDR3. The V segment lost 1 base and the J segment 6 bases; nucleotides outside the gene matches: 6. Germline V CDR1 and CDR2: SGHTA, FQGNSA. Written as DNA, the CDR3 is TGTGCCAGCAGCTTAGAAAGACTAGCGGGCGCCGAGCAGTACTTC. It specifies CASSLERLAGAEQYF.

This chain links TRBV15 with TRBJ2-3, with TRBD2 matching over 10 bases. The CDR3 totals 17 residues. Germline CDR1 and CDR2: LNHNV and YYDKDF (reference sequence). Trimming took 0 bases from V and 5 from J; bases not matched to a gene: 8. CDR3 DNA sequence: TGTGCCACCAGCAGAGATTCGGCTAGCGGGAGAATAGATACGCAGTATTTT. Translated: CATSRDSASGRIDTQYF.

The V call is TRBV27, the J call TRBJ2-7; D possibly corresponds to TRBD2 (5 bases). Trimming removed 9 bases from V and 6 bases from J, with 15 bases in between. CDR3 length: 12 residues. From germline, CDR1 is MNHEY and CDR2 SMNVEV (reference sequence). The CDR3 region has the DNA TGTGCCAGTGGAGGCCGGTCTGGCGAGCAGTACTTC. Translating it yields CASGGRSGEQYF.

This chain connects TRBV6-5 to TRBJ2-1; D is possibly TRBD1 (6 bases). Trimming removed 3 bases at V and 0 bases at J, with 12 bases between. Germline CDR1 and CDR2: MNHEY and SVGAGI. CDR3 length: 16 amino acids. The CDR3: CASSYSTGSSYNEQFF. The CDR3, as DNA: TGTGCCAGCAGTTATTCCACAGGGAGCTCCTACAATGAGCAGTTCTTC.

This clone was counted only a few times. The V and J genes are TRBV28 and TRBJ1-1, with a tentative D call TRBD1 (6 bases). CDR3 size: 14 residues. Germline V CDR1 and CDR2: MDHEN, SYDVKM. V lost 7 bases and J lost 5, with 17 bases in between. This CDR3 is CASTHGRGGTEAFF. The CDR3 bases are TGTGCCAGCACCCATGGCAGGGGTGGTACTGAAGCTTTCTTT.

The chain employs TRBV27 and TRBJ2-7, with 9 bases fitting TRBD1. V trimming: 5 bases; J trimming: 3 bases; junction bases outside the gene matches: 8. This CDR3 has 15 amino acids. Germline V gene lookup returns CDR1 MNHEY and CDR2 SMNVEV (reference sequence). The CDR3 sequence is CASSPLGTGHYEQYF. CDR3 nucleotide sequence: TGTGCCAGCAGTCCGCTCGGGACAGGGCACTACGAGCAGTACTTC.

This sequence joins TRBV30 and TRBJ2-5; D unclear. Per germline, CDR1 GTSNPN and CDR2 SVGIG (reference sequence). Trimming removed 0 bases at V and 5 bases at J, with 7 bases between. The CDR3 length is 12 residues. CDR3 sequence (DNA): TGTGCCTGGAGTGTATCTGGGGAGACCCAGTACTTC. Translated: CAWSVSGETQYF. Drawing the rest from reference TRBV30 and TRBJ2-5, the complete variable domain is SQTIHQWPATLVQPVGSPLSLECTVEGTSNPNLYWYRQAAGRGLQLLFYSVGIGQISSEVPQNLSASRPQDRQFILSSKKLLLSDSGFYLCAWSVSGETQYFGPGTRLLVL.

V usage is TRBV9 and J usage is TRBJ1-2, with D unresolved. Looked up from germline, CDR1 is SGDLS and CDR2 is YYNGEE. The V end was cut by 0 bases, the J end by 6 bases, with 12 bases between. The CDR3 consists of 14 residues. CDR3 DNA: TGTGCCAGCAGCGTAGGAGGAATTTGGGATGGCTACACCTTC. Its translation is CASSVGGIWDGYTF.

V gene TRBV27 combines with J gene TRBJ2-7; 7 bases align to TRBD2. This CDR3 is built from 14 residues. CDR1 and CDR2 (germline): MNHEY, SMNVEV (reference sequence). With 4 bases clipped from V and 4 bases from J, the junction kept 7 bases outside the gene matches. In DNA form, the CDR3 reads TGTGCCAGCAGTTCCTCCTGGGGAGGGTACGAGCAGTACTTC. Translated: CASSSSWGGYEQYF.

Details on this clone: A read error may explain this, as a much larger clone is one base away. Other DNA sequences from this sample encode an identical CDR3 as well. The CDR3: CASSLGETQYF. Here the CDR3 DNA reads TGTGCCAGCAGTTTAGGCGAGACCCAGTACTTC. V gene TRBV27 combines with J gene TRBJ2-5; no clear D. CDR1 is MNHEY and CDR2 is SMNVEV in the germline V gene (reference sequence). This CDR3 contains 11 residues. V lost 2 bases and J 5 bases, leaving 3 bases between the germline ends.

Note on this clone: Within the sample, other DNA sequences also encode this same CDR3. V is TRBV6-5 and J is TRBJ2-7; D might be TRBD2 (5 bases). The germline gives CDR1 MNHEY, CDR2 SVGAGI. The ends were cut back, 5 bases at V and 4 bases at J, with 12 bases in the middle. The CDR3 runs to 13 residues. The CDR3 DNA is TGTGCCAGCAGTAGCGGCACTGGGTACGAGCAGTACTTC. Translation gives CASSSGTGYEQYF.